The 28 T cell receptor beta chains below were found in one sample sequenced in a study of cytomegalovirus exposure and HLA in healthy donors. Vbeta (60) and Jbeta (13) primers were used in the PCR. Repertoires were generated with immunoSEQ multiplex PCR, while TCRdb's copy carries only in-frame clones and drops some. This sample has 150,000 to 170,000 clones; approximately 80% occur once, and the top ten carry 4%. Sequenced material: PBMCs. Receptors originate from a woman aged 35 to 49 in good health and CMV-seronegative.

The chain employs TRBV6-6 and TRBJ1-5; D is perhaps TRBD1 (5 bases). Germline values: CDR1 MNHNY, CDR2 SVGAGI (reference sequence). V lost 5 bases and J 0 bases, leaving 14 bases between the germline ends. There are 16 residues in the CDR3. In DNA form, the CDR3 reads TGTGCCAGCAGTCCCGGGGGTTTCATTAGCAATCAGCCCCAGCATTTT. Its protein is CASSPGGFISNQPQHF.

This clone was found a few times. The J gene is TRBJ1-3, the V gene TRBV29-1; a weak D match, TRBD1 (5 bases). The CDR3 is made up of 16 amino acids. Per germline, CDR1 SQVTM and CDR2 ANQGSEA. Trimming cost V 4 bases and J 2 bases, with 18 bases left between them. The CDR3, as DNA: TGCAGCGTTGTTTGGTGGGGGGGTGCGGCTGGAAACACCATATATTTT. As protein: CSVVWWGGAAGNTIYF.

The V and J genes are TRBV6-1 and TRBJ2-2; D unresolved. The CDR3 extends over 15 amino acids. Germline CDR1 and CDR2: MNHNS and SASEGT. Trimming pared 2 bases from V and 6 bases from J, leaving 13 bases between. The CDR3 bases are TGTGCCAGCAGTGAAATGGCCCCCCCAGCCGGGGAGCTGTTTTTT. It is translated as CASSEMAPPAGELFF.

This clone was observed a handful of times. The chain couples TRBV9 to TRBJ2-5; 7 bases align to TRBD2. J lost 2 bases, V lost 5 bases, and 6 bases had no gene match. CDR3 length: 14 residues. Germline V gene sequence: CDR1 SGDLS, CDR2 YYNGEE. DNA of the CDR3: TGTGCCAGCAGTTTAAGCGGGGAACAAGAGACCCAGTACTTC. This gives the protein CASSLSGEQETQYF.

The sample holds a few counts of this clone. J is TRBJ1-4 and V is TRBV7-9; weak D call: TRBD1 (6 bases). V lost 1 base, J lost 13 bases, and 13 bases lay in between. Germline CDR1 reads SEHNR; CDR2 reads FQNEAQ (reference sequence). The CDR3 extends over 13 amino acids. The CDR3 nucleotides are TGTGCCAGCAGCTTAGATGGCGGACAGAGACTGTTTTTT. As protein: CASSLDGGQRLFF.

The chain couples TRBV5-6 to TRBJ2-1, with 8 positions matching TRBD2. Germline values: CDR1 SGHDT, CDR2 YYEEEE. The CDR3 totals 14 residues. V was clipped by 2 bases and J by 4 bases; unmatched bases: 2. The CDR3 spells CASSFLAGYNEQFF. The CDR3 DNA follows: TGTGCCAGCAGCTTCCTAGCGGGTTACAATGAGCAGTTCTTC.

In regard to this clone: Additional DNA sequences in this sample encode the identical CDR3. This chain uses TRBV15 with TRBJ2-3; D ambiguous. The germline gives CDR1 LNHNV, CDR2 YYDKDF (reference sequence). The CDR3 is 16 residues long. Trimming pared 6 bases from V and 6 bases from J, leaving 22 bases between. CDR3 region: CATSTRFEISTDTQYF. The CDR3, as DNA: TGTGCCACCAGTACTCGGTTCGAAATCTCCACGGATACGCAGTATTTT.

The rearrangement uses TRBV13 and TRBJ2-7; 13 bases are a match to TRBD2. Trimming at V came to 5 bases and at J to 7 bases, leaving 8 bases not matched to a gene. CDR1 is PRHDT, CDR2 FYEKMQ, per germline (reference sequence). This CDR3 contains 15 residues. CDR3 DNA: TGTGCCAGCAGCGCAACGGGACTAGCGGGGTTAGAGCAGTACTTC. Its protein is CASSATGLAGLEQYF.

The chain carries TRBV18 and TRBJ2-7; 8 nucleotides match TRBD1. The germline gives CDR1 KGHSH, CDR2 LQKENI. The junction had 7 bases not matched to a gene; V was cut back by 1 base and J by 5 bases. The CDR3 runs to 15 residues. In DNA form, the CDR3 reads TGTGCCAGCTCACCACTGTCGCAGGGGGCTAACGAGCAGTACTTC. Residues: CASSPLSQGANEQYF. The full variable domain, with the rest looked up from reference TRBV18 and TRBJ2-7, is NAGVMQNPRHLVRRRGQEARLRCSPMKGHSHVYWYRQLPEEGLKFMVYLQKENIIDESGMPKERFSAEFPKEGPSILRIQQVVRGDSAAYFCASSPLSQGANEQYFGPGTRLTVT.

The chain carries TRBV5-1 and TRBJ1-2, with TRBD1 identical over 7 bases. This CDR3 has 17 residues. Per the germline V gene, CDR1 is SGHRS and CDR2 is YFSETQ. V was clipped by 3 bases and J by 0 bases; unmatched bases: 11. The CDR3 spells CASSSIPEGASNYGYTF. CDR3 in DNA: TGCGCCAGCAGCTCAATCCCTGAGGGGGCCTCTAACTATGGCTACACCTTC.

The chain carries TRBV4-1 and TRBJ1-6, with TRBD1 matching over 8 bases. The germline V gene has CDR1 MGHRA and CDR2 YSYEKL. The J segment lost 6 bases and the V segment lost 2 bases, leaving 9 bases of the junction unmatched. CDR3 length: 17 amino acids. The CDR3 DNA reads TGCGCCAGCAGCCAAACACCGCCGGGACAGGCTAATTCACCCCTCCACTTT. Its protein is CASSQTPPGQANSPLHF.

The chain carries TRBV7-6 and TRBJ1-5, with D unclear. The CDR3 runs 14 residues. CDR1 and CDR2 (germline): SGHVS, FNYEAQ. The V and J ends lost 3 bases and 4 bases respectively, with 10 bases between them. The CDR3 loop reads CASSLGGRNQPQHF. In DNA form, the CDR3 reads TGTGCCAGCAGCTTGGGCGGGAGGAATCAGCCCCAGCATTTT.

The chain is built from TRBV29-1 and TRBJ1-1; D call uncertain. Deletions cut 0 bases from V and 3 bases from J, with 17 bases between. The CDR3 has 16 residues. Germline CDR1 reads SQVTM; CDR2 reads ANQGSEA. CDR3 nucleotide sequence: TGCAGCGTTGAAGATCTCGTCGAAGGAGCGGACACTGAAGCTTTCTTT. This gives the protein CSVEDLVEGADTEAFF. Combining the CDR3 with reference TRBV29-1 and TRBJ1-1 gives the whole variable domain SAVISQKPSRDICQRGTSLTIQCQVDSQVTMMFWYRQQPGQSLTLIATANQGSEATYESGFVIDKFPISRPNLTFSTLTVSNMSPEDSSIYLCSVEDLVEGADTEAFFGQGTRLTVV.

This chain links TRBV6-4 with TRBJ2-1; D might be TRBD2 (6 bases). This CDR3 has 15 amino acids. Trimming took 2 bases from V and 1 from J, leaving 9 bases between them. Germline CDR1 and CDR2: MRHNA and SNTAGT. CDR3 sequence (DNA): TGTGCCAGCAGTGACCGGGGGAGTTCCTACAATGAGCAGTTCTTC. It encodes CASSDRGSSYNEQFF.

This clone was seen more than once but under ten times. V gene TRBV5-1 combines with J gene TRBJ2-1, with D perhaps matching TRBD2 (6 bases). The germline V gene has CDR1 SGHRS and CDR2 YFSETQ. CDR3 size: 16 residues. V lost 0 bases to trimming and J lost 8 bases, with 18 bases between them. DNA of the CDR3: TGCGCCAGCAGCTTGGCTTTGGCGGGAAGGAAGGATGAGCAGTTCTTC. Its protein product is CASSLALAGRKDEQFF. The whole variable domain, filled in from reference TRBV5-1 and TRBJ2-1, reads KAGVTQTPRYLIKTRGQQVTLSCSPISGHRSVSWYQQTPGQGLQFLFEYFSETQRNKGNFPGRFSGRQFSNSRSEMNVSTLELGDSALYLCASSLALAGRKDEQFFGPGTRLTVL.

This chain links TRBV7-8 with TRBJ2-7; 7 nucleotides agree with TRBD2. This CDR3 spans 14 amino acids. Germline V gene data show CDR1 as SGHVS and CDR2 as FQNEAQ. V gave up 2 bases and J gave up 3 bases; unmatched junction bases: 4. CDR3 DNA sequence: TGTGCCAGCAGCTTAAGCGGGGTAGGCTACGAGCAGTACTTC. Translating gives CASSLSGVGYEQYF.

J is TRBJ2-1 and V is TRBV11-2; TRBD2 matches 12 bases. CDR3 length equals 18 residues. From germline, CDR1 is SGHAT and CDR2 FQNNGV. V dropped 5 bases and J dropped 4; count of bases not matched to a gene: 12. In DNA form, the CDR3 reads TGTGCCAGCAGCCGTTGGGTGACTAGCGGGAGCGCTTACAATGAGCAGTTCTTC. Its translation: CASSRWVTSGSAYNEQFF.

This clone was counted a single time. CDR3 sequence (DNA): TGTGCCAGCAGCTTGGGACAGGGGTGGGCCGGGGAGCTGTTTTTT. Protein: CASSLGQGWAGELFF. The chain employs TRBV5-6 and TRBJ2-2; 8 nucleotides align to TRBD1. Trimming took 0 bases from V and 6 from J; bases not matched to a gene: 4. The CDR3 sequence is 15 residues long. Germline-derived CDR1 and CDR2 are SGHDT and YYEEEE.

The chain has TRBV6-5 and TRBJ2-7, with 9 bases fitting TRBD2. There are 14 residues in the CDR3. With 4 bases clipped from V and 4 bases from J, the junction kept 5 bases outside the gene matches. In germline, CDR1 is MNHEY, CDR2 SVGAGI. For the CDR3, the DNA is TGTGCCAGCAGTTTGGGACTAGCTGCGTACGAGCAGTACTTC. Protein: CASSLGLAAYEQYF.

The CDR3 reads CASSPRGTRPGERISPLHF. The CDR3 coding sequence is TGTGCCAGCTCACCGCGAGGGACACGACCCGGGGAAAGGATTTCACCCCTCCACTTT. The rearrangement links TRBV18 to TRBJ1-6; weak D call: TRBD1 (6 bases). Trimming removed 3 bases from V and 9 bases from J, with 27 bases in between. This CDR3 contains 19 residues. From germline, CDR1 is KGHSH and CDR2 LQKENI. The whole variable domain, remainder taken from reference TRBV18 and TRBJ1-6, is NAGVMQNPRHLVRRRGQEARLRCSPMKGHSHVYWYRQLPEEGLKFMVYLQKENIIDESGMPKERFSAEFPKEGPSILRIQQVVRGDSAAYFCASSPRGTRPGERISPLHFGNGTRLTVT.

This chain connects TRBV5-6 to TRBJ2-5; 10 bases are shared with TRBD1. This CDR3 region has 14 residues. Germline assignment: CDR1 SGHDT and CDR2 YYEEEE. The V and J ends lost 2 bases and 3 bases, in that order; junction bases with no gene match: 1. The CDR3 sequence is CASSLGTGEETQYF. The CDR3 bases are TGTGCCAGCAGCTTAGGGACAGGGGAAGAGACCCAGTACTTC.

The sample holds a few counts of this clone. The rearrangement links TRBV2 to TRBJ1-4; TRBD1 aligns across 7 bases. The CDR3 runs 12 residues. J was trimmed by 3 bases and V by 8 bases; bases with no gene match: 0. Germline values: CDR1 SNHLY, CDR2 FYNNEI. CDR3 sequence reads: CASGQANEKLFF. CDR3 nucleotides: TGTGCCAGCGGACAGGCTAATGAAAAACTGTTTTTT.

The chain recombines TRBV11-2 with TRBJ2-7; D not resolved. From germline, CDR1 is SGHAT and CDR2 FQNNGV. The CDR3 is 15 residues long. Trimming removed 1 base from V and 3 bases from J, with 13 bases in between. Here the CDR3 reads CASSLGTTGYYEQYF. The CDR3 nucleotides read TGTGCCAGCAGCTTAGGAACGACTGGATACTACGAGCAGTACTTC.

The rearrangement links TRBV5-8 to TRBJ2-7; tentative D call: TRBD1 (5 bases). Germline V lookup: CDR1 SGHTS, CDR2 YDEGEE. V lost 2 bases, J lost 0 bases, and 24 bases lay in between. The CDR3 runs to 19 residues. As DNA, the CDR3 is TGTGCCAGCAGCTTTCCCCAGGGAATCGGTGCTGTGAGCTCCTACGAGCAGTACTTC. Residues: CASSFPQGIGAVSSYEQYF.

The V gene is TRBV5-1, the J gene TRBJ1-4, with 7 bases identical to TRBD1. From germline, CDR1 is SGHRS and CDR2 YFSETQ. The V gene end was trimmed by 4 bases and the J gene end by 8 bases; junction bases not matched to a gene: 8. The CDR3 has 14 residues. The CDR3 reads CASSEQGGDEKLFF. The CDR3 bases are TGCGCCAGCAGCGAGCAGGGGGGAGACGAAAAACTGTTTTTT. The variable domain in full, with the rest retrieved from reference TRBV5-1 and TRBJ1-4, is KAGVTQTPRYLIKTRGQQVTLSCSPISGHRSVSWYQQTPGQGLQFLFEYFSETQRNKGNFPGRFSGRQFSNSRSEMNVSTLELGDSALYLCASSEQGGDEKLFFGSGTQLSVL.

The chain recombines TRBV28 with TRBJ2-7; weak D call: TRBD2 (6 bases). This CDR3 comprises 12 residues. The germline V gene has CDR1 MDHEN and CDR2 SYDVKM. Trimming removed 6 bases at V and 4 bases at J, with 10 bases between. The CDR3 sequence is CASRLAMYEQYF. CDR3 sequence (DNA): TGTGCCAGCAGACTAGCAATGTACGAGCAGTACTTC.

This clone has just a few counts. The V and J genes are TRBV4-2 and TRBJ2-6, with TRBD2 as a possible D gene (6 bases). This CDR3 contains 19 residues. The V and J ends lost 5 bases and 0 bases respectively, with 20 bases between them. The germline CDR1 and CDR2 sequences are LGHNA and YNFKEQ. The CDR3 sequence is CASSRRGGGEGSGANVLTF. CDR3 sequence (DNA): TGTGCCAGCAGCAGGCGGGGCGGCGGTGAGGGCTCTGGGGCCAACGTCCTGACTTTC.

The J gene is TRBJ1-2, the V gene TRBV5-1; D may be TRBD1 (5 bases). The CDR3 sequence is 16 residues long. CDR1 is SGHRS, CDR2 YFSETQ, per germline. Trimming took off 1 base at V and 3 bases at J, with 16 bases between the two ends. CDR3 DNA sequence: TGCGCCAGCAGCTTGCCAGCGGGCAGGGATGACTATGGCTACACCTTC. Protein product: CASSLPAGRDDYGYTF.